Listed below are T cell receptor beta chains from one sample, sequenced in a study of blood T cell repertoires in COVID-19. Produced via immunoSEQ multiplex PCR; TCRdb's table is partial and in-frame only. The repertoire holds about 68,000 clones, with about nine tenths as singletons. The sample comprised peripheral blood. These TCRs come from a man under 40 with acute or convalescent COVID-19. Both conserved end residues are part of each CDR3. A D gene is named only where the DNA matches it firmly. Size values are once, few and many counts, or a class for expanded clones, and some rows have none.

clone_size: .; d_call: .; cdr3_length: 14; v_call: TRBV30; j_call: TRBJ1-3; cdr3_nt: TGTGCCTGGACCCAGGGGATCTCTGGAAACACCATATATTTT; cdr3_aa: CAWTQGISGNTIYF
clone_size: .; d_call: .; cdr3_length: 14; v_call: TRBV6-1; j_call: TRBJ2-7; cdr3_nt: TGTGCCAGCAGTGAATTGGGGGACAACTACGAGCAGTACTTC; cdr3_aa: CASSELGDNYEQYF
clone_size: .; d_call: .; cdr3_length: 14; v_call: TRBV18; j_call: TRBJ1-1; cdr3_nt: TGTGCCAGCTCACCGCAGAATCTAGACACTGAAGCTTTCTTT; cdr3_aa: CASSPQNLDTEAFF
clone_size: .; d_call: TRBD2; cdr3_length: 16; v_call: TRBV19; j_call: TRBJ2-2; cdr3_nt: TGTGCCAGTAGTATCGGCGGGAGCGCGAACACCGGGGAGCTGTTTTTT; cdr3_aa: CASSIGGSANTGELFF
clone_size: .; d_call: .; cdr3_length: 13; v_call: TRBV19; j_call: TRBJ1-1; cdr3_nt: TGTGCCAGTAGGGACAGAGTGAACACTGAAGCTTTCTTT; cdr3_aa: CASRDRVNTEAFF
clone_size: .; d_call: TRBD1; cdr3_length: 15; v_call: TRBV4-1; j_call: TRBJ2-3; cdr3_nt: TGCGCCAGCAGCCAAGGACAGGGCCGGACAGATACGCAGTATTTT; cdr3_aa: CASSQGQGRTDTQYF
clone_size: .; d_call: .; cdr3_length: 13; v_call: TRBV19; j_call: TRBJ2-1; cdr3_nt: TGTGCCAGTAGTATTCCGTGGGCCAATGAGCAGTTCTTC; cdr3_aa: CASSIPWANEQFF
clone_size: .; d_call: TRBD1; cdr3_length: 15; v_call: TRBV18; j_call: TRBJ1-5; cdr3_nt: TGTGCCAGCTCACTTCACACCGGGACAGGGCAGCCCCAGCATTTT; cdr3_aa: CASSLHTGTGQPQHF
clone_size: few; d_call: .; cdr3_length: 14; v_call: TRBV5-4; j_call: TRBJ1-2; cdr3_nt: TGTGCCAGCAGCTACACTGGACAGCTATATGGCTACACCTTC; cdr3_aa: CASSYTGQLYGYTF
clone_size: .; d_call: TRBD1; cdr3_length: 14; v_call: TRBV5-1; j_call: TRBJ1-1; cdr3_nt: TGCGCCAGCAGCCTACAGGGGTTCAACACTGAAGCTTTCTTT; cdr3_aa: CASSLQGFNTEAFF
clone_size: .; d_call: TRBD1; cdr3_length: 14; v_call: TRBV5-1; j_call: TRBJ2-7; cdr3_nt: TGCGCCAGCAGCTTGGTGGGACAGGGGTACGAGCAGTACTTC; cdr3_aa: CASSLVGQGYEQYF
clone_size: .; d_call: .; cdr3_length: 14; v_call: TRBV7-2; j_call: TRBJ2-5; cdr3_nt: TGTGCCAGCAGCTTAGCGGGAGGGGGGGAGGCCCAGTACTTC; cdr3_aa: CASSLAGGGEAQYF
clone_size: .; d_call: .; cdr3_length: 11; v_call: TRBV28; j_call: TRBJ2-7; cdr3_nt: TGTGCCAGCAGCTACAGGGTCGAGCAGTACTTC; cdr3_aa: CASSYRVEQYF
clone_size: .; d_call: .; cdr3_length: 14; v_call: TRBV7-9; j_call: TRBJ2-3; cdr3_nt: TGTGCCAGCAGCTTAGTTACAGGGACAGATACGCAGTATTTT; cdr3_aa: CASSLVTGTDTQYF
clone_size: .; d_call: TRBD1; cdr3_length: 15; v_call: TRBV4-2; j_call: TRBJ1-2; cdr3_nt: TGTGCCAGCAGCCAAGAAAGGGACAGGGTGGGAGGCTACACCTTC; cdr3_aa: CASSQERDRVGGYTF
clone_size: .; d_call: TRBD2; cdr3_length: 15; v_call: TRBV2; j_call: TRBJ2-1; cdr3_nt: TGTGCCAGCAGTGAGTGGCTAGCGGGAGTGAATGAGCAGTTCTTC; cdr3_aa: CASSEWLAGVNEQFF
clone_size: .; d_call: .; cdr3_length: 13; v_call: TRBV5-5; j_call: TRBJ1-5; cdr3_nt: TGTGCCAGCAGCTTCTTGGGGCCGCCGCCCCAGCATTTT; cdr3_aa: CASSFLGPPPQHF
clone_size: .; d_call: TRBD1; cdr3_length: 17; v_call: TRBV2; j_call: TRBJ2-6; cdr3_nt: TGTGCCAGTAACCCGGGACAGGGGGCATACGGGGCCAACGTCCTGACTTTC; cdr3_aa: CASNPGQGAYGANVLTF
clone_size: .; d_call: TRBD2; cdr3_length: 14; v_call: TRBV28; j_call: TRBJ2-7; cdr3_nt: TGTGCCAGCAGAACTAGCGGGACCGTGAACGAGCAGTACTTC; cdr3_aa: CASRTSGTVNEQYF
clone_size: .; d_call: TRBD1; cdr3_length: 14; v_call: TRBV6-5; j_call: TRBJ1-4; cdr3_nt: TGTGCCAGCACCCGAGACAGGGGGCGCGGGAAACTGTTTTTT; cdr3_aa: CASTRDRGRGKLFF
clone_size: once; d_call: TRBD1; cdr3_length: 18; v_call: TRBV7-2; j_call: TRBJ2-6; cdr3_nt: TGTGCCAGCAGCCCGACGGGACAGGGGCGTTCTGGGGCCAACGTCCTGACTTTC; cdr3_aa: CASSPTGQGRSGANVLTF
clone_size: once; d_call: TRBD1; cdr3_length: 16; v_call: TRBV19; j_call: TRBJ1-5; cdr3_nt: TGTGCCAGTAGTATCACCCGGGCAGGGGGCTTCGAGCCCCAGCATTTT; cdr3_aa: CASSITRAGGFEPQHF
clone_size: once; d_call: TRBD1; cdr3_length: 13; v_call: TRBV6-5; j_call: TRBJ1-4; cdr3_nt: TGTGCCAGCAAGGGACAGGATAATGAAAAACTGTTTTTT; cdr3_aa: CASKGQDNEKLFF
clone_size: .; d_call: TRBD1; cdr3_length: 15; v_call: TRBV2; j_call: TRBJ2-1; cdr3_nt: TGTGCCAGCAGTGAATCCAGGGGGCTGGGGAATGAGCAGTTCTTC; cdr3_aa: CASSESRGLGNEQFF
clone_size: .; d_call: TRBD1; cdr3_length: 20; v_call: TRBV4-1; j_call: TRBJ2-6; cdr3_nt: TGCGCCAGCAGCATGGGGCCGCCGGGACAGGGGTCGACGGGGGCCAACGTCCTGACTTTC; cdr3_aa: CASSMGPPGQGSTGANVLTF
clone_size: .; d_call: .; cdr3_length: 13; v_call: TRBV30; j_call: TRBJ1-3; cdr3_nt: TGTGCCTGTTACCGGGACATCATAACCACCATATATTTT; cdr3_aa: CACYRDIITTIYF
clone_size: once; d_call: .; cdr3_length: 14; v_call: TRBV4-2; j_call: TRBJ1-1; cdr3_nt: TGTGCCAGCAGCCAAACAGGGAAAAGTACTGAAGCTTTCTTT; cdr3_aa: CASSQTGKSTEAFF
clone_size: .; d_call: TRBD2; cdr3_length: 14; v_call: TRBV5-1; j_call: TRBJ2-2; cdr3_nt: TGCGCCAGCAGCTTGACTAGCGGGAGTCCGGAGCTGTTTTTT; cdr3_aa: CASSLTSGSPELFF
clone_size: .; d_call: .; cdr3_length: 15; v_call: TRBV7-9; j_call: TRBJ2-7; cdr3_nt: TGTGCCAGCAGCTTAGCGGCGGGACCGAACTACGAGCAGTACTTC; cdr3_aa: CASSLAAGPNYEQYF
clone_size: .; d_call: .; cdr3_length: 13; v_call: TRBV7-8; j_call: TRBJ1-4; cdr3_nt: TGTGCCAGCAGCTCAAGCCTTAATGAAAAACTGTTTTTT; cdr3_aa: CASSSSLNEKLFF